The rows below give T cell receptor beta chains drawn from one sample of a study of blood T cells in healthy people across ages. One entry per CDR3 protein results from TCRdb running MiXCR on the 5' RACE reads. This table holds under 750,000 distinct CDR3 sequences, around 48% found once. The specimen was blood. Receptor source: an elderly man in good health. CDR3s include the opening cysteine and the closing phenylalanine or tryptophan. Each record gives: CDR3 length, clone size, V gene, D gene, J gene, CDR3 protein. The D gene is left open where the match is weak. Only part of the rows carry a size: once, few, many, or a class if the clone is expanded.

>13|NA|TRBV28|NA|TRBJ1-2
CASTTYPIYGYTF
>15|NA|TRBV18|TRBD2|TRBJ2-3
CASSPPSGGTDTQYF
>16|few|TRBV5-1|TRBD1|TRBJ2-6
CASSTTGGSGANVLTF
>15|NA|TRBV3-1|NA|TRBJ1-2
CASSDRGGRFPGYTF
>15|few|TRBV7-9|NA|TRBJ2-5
CASSLFNSEGIEQYF
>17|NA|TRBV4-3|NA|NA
CASSQDRRGWPSSEQYF
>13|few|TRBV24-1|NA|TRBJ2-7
CATSEPSALEQYF
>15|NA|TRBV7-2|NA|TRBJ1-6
CASSLNQPDNSPLHF
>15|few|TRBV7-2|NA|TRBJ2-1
CASSLLPSSYNEQFF
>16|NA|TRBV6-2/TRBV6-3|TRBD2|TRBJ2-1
CASSYPGAGGNNEQFF